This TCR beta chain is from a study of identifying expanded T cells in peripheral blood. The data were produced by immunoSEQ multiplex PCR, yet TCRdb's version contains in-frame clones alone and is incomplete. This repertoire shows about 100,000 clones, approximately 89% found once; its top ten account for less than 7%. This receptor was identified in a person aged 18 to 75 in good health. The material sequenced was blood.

The CDR3 spells CASSPLAGGPGRSSYTDTQYF. The CDR3 bases are TGTGCCAGCTCACCCTTAGCGGGAGGGCCTGGCCGGTCGTCGTACACAGATACGCAGTATTTT. This chain joins TRBV18 and TRBJ2-3; 11 bases are shared with TRBD2. Per germline, CDR1 KGHSH and CDR2 LQKENI. This CDR3 is built from 21 residues. V lost 3 bases to trimming and J lost 2 bases; unmatched junction nucleotides: 19. Looking up the rest from reference TRBV18 and TRBJ2-3 gives the full variable domain: NAGVMQNPRHLVRRRGQEARLRCSPMKGHSHVYWYRQLPEEGLKFMVYLQKENIIDESGMPKERFSAEFPKEGPSILRIQQVVRGDSAAYFCASSPLAGGPGRSSYTDTQYFGPGTRLTVL.